The next 32 T cell receptor beta chains were all read from a single sample in a study of shared clonotypes between healthy human individuals. The data were produced by immunoSEQ multiplex PCR, yet TCRdb's version contains in-frame clones alone and is incomplete. The sample records approximately 2.1 million clones, 93% being singletons. The sample was naive CD4+ T cells from PBMCs. Specified subset: CD45RA+ positively selected. All receptors derive from a man aged 18 to 30 in good health. Some clones in this sample may be carry-over from other donors' samples.

In its sample, this clone was seen once. The chain recombines TRBV7-8 with TRBJ2-1; 7 bases fit TRBD1. J gave up 3 bases and V 3 bases, and 11 bases lay outside the gene matches. Germline V lookup: CDR1 SGHVS, CDR2 FQNEAQ. CDR3 length: 17 residues. The CDR3 is CASSFPQGRQGYNEQFF. For the CDR3, the DNA is TGTGCCAGCAGCTTCCCCCAAGGGAGACAGGGCTACAATGAGCAGTTCTTC.

The chain uses TRBV7-2 and TRBJ2-1; 9 bases agree with TRBD2. Germline V CDR1 and CDR2: SGHTA, FQGNSA. The CDR3 runs 17 residues. The V segment lost 2 bases and the J segment 1 base; nucleotides outside the gene matches: 6. The CDR3, as DNA: TGTGCCAGCAGCTTACGAGCGGGAGGAGAGTCCTACAATGAGCAGTTCTTC. Translating it yields CASSLRAGGESYNEQFF.

This chain uses TRBV7-3 with TRBJ2-1; 7 bases are a match to TRBD2. The junction had 7 bases not matched to a gene; V was cut back by 3 bases and J by 5 bases. The CDR3 is made up of 15 amino acids. In germline, CDR1 is SGHTA, CDR2 FQGTGA. As DNA, the CDR3 is TGTGCCAGCAGCTTTGGGCTAGCGGCTAACAATGAGCAGTTCTTC. This sequence encodes CASSFGLAANNEQFF.

This chain uses TRBV5-5 with TRBJ1-5; 8 bases line up with TRBD1. V was pared by 1 base and J by 1 base, with 10 bases of the junction left unmatched. This CDR3 is 18 amino acids long. CDR1 and CDR2 from the germline V gene are SGHKS and YYEKEE (reference sequence). The CDR3 coding sequence is TGTGCCAGCAGCTTGAAAGGATGGACAGGGAAAAGCAATCAGCCCCAGCATTTT. This codes for CASSLKGWTGKSNQPQHF. The full variable domain, completed using reference TRBV5-5 and TRBJ1-5, is DAGVTQSPTHLIKTRGQQVTLRCSPISGHKSVSWYQQVLGQGPQFIFQYYEKEERGRGNFPDRFSARQFPNYSSELNVNALLLGDSALYLCASSLKGWTGKSNQPQHFGDGTRLSIL.

The V and J genes are TRBV18 and TRBJ2-7, with TRBD1 as a possible D gene (6 bases). Germline V gene lookup returns CDR1 KGHSH and CDR2 LQKENI. The CDR3 length is 13 residues. Deletions cut 2 bases from V and 6 bases from J, with 11 bases between. CDR3 amino acids: CASSPGTLSEQYF. The CDR3 nucleotides read TGTGCCAGCTCACCAGGGACACTCTCCGAGCAGTACTTC.

This rearrangement joins TRBV7-2 to TRBJ2-1; D is uncertain. Trimming took 1 base from V and 9 from J, leaving 16 bases between them. CDR1 is SGHTA, CDR2 FQGNSA, per germline. The CDR3 totals 15 residues. This CDR3 reads CASSLVVLQFAEQFF. The CDR3 coding sequence is TGTGCCAGCAGCTTAGTAGTTTTGCAGTTCGCTGAGCAGTTCTTC.

The chain recombines TRBV18 with TRBJ2-2; tentatively, D is TRBD1 or TRBD2 (6 bases each). CDR1 and CDR2 (germline): KGHSH, LQKENI. The V and J ends lost 3 bases and 7 bases respectively, with 9 bases between them. The CDR3 sequence is 13 residues long. The CDR3 spells CASSPEGVGELFF. Written as DNA, the CDR3 is TGTGCCAGCTCACCGGAGGGGGTCGGGGAGCTGTTTTTT. Complete variable domain (other parts from reference TRBV18 and TRBJ2-2): NAGVMQNPRHLVRRRGQEARLRCSPMKGHSHVYWYRQLPEEGLKFMVYLQKENIIDESGMPKERFSAEFPKEGPSILRIQQVVRGDSAAYFCASSPEGVGELFFGEGSRLTVL.

The CDR3 nucleotides read TGTGCCAGTAGTATAGATCACAGGGGGCGAATGAACACTGAAGCTTTCTTT. It translates to CASSIDHRGRMNTEAFF. The rearrangement joins TRBV19 to TRBJ1-1, with 9 bases matching TRBD1. There are 17 residues in the CDR3. Germline V gene lookup returns CDR1 LNHDA and CDR2 SQIVND (reference sequence). V trimming: 0 bases; J trimming: 0 bases; junction bases outside the gene matches: 5.

The chain employs TRBV10-3 and TRBJ2-7, with D possibly matching TRBD1 (5 bases). The CDR3 is made up of 12 amino acids. CDR1 ENHRY and CDR2 SYGVKD come from the germline V gene. Trimming removed 11 bases at V and 3 bases at J, with 14 bases between. CDR3 loop: CAFRTDNYEQYF. The CDR3 nucleotides read TGTGCCTTTAGGACGGACAACTACGAGCAGTACTTC.

Written as DNA, the CDR3 is TGCGCCAGCAGCCCTGGACTAGCGGGAGTCCCCGGGGAGCTGTTTTTT. Protein: CASSPGLAGVPGELFF. The J gene is TRBJ2-2, the V gene TRBV4-1, with 13 bases fitting TRBD2. V lost 4 bases to trimming and J lost 6 bases; unmatched junction nucleotides: 5. The CDR3 sequence is 16 residues long. Germline assignment: CDR1 MGHRA and CDR2 YSYEKL.

This chain joins TRBV11-1 and TRBJ2-7; D gene ambiguous. V lost 4 bases and J 3 bases, leaving 13 bases between the germline ends. The length of the CDR3 is 14 residues. The germline V gene has CDR1 SGHAT and CDR2 FQDESV (reference sequence). CDR3 region: CASSSTGKYYEQYF. CDR3 sequence (DNA): TGTGCCAGCAGCTCCACGGGCAAATACTACGAGCAGTACTTC.

The V gene is TRBV18, the J gene TRBJ1-3; D not certain. This CDR3 contains 16 residues. Trimming took 2 bases from V and 0 from J, leaving 11 bases between them. Germline V CDR1 and CDR2: KGHSH, LQKENI. The CDR3 sequence is CASSPFDTFSGNTIYF. The CDR3 DNA reads TGTGCCAGCTCACCATTCGACACCTTCTCTGGAAACACCATATATTTT.

The V and J genes are TRBV30 and TRBJ2-7; TRBD1 aligns across 9 bases. The CDR3 is 13 amino acids. Germline trimming cut 5 bases from V and 4 bases from J; bases unmatched to any gene: 6. Looked up from germline, CDR1 is GTSNPN and CDR2 is SVGIG (reference sequence). CDR3 protein: CAWDRDRVYEQYF. The CDR3 nucleotides read TGTGCCTGGGACCGGGACAGGGTGTACGAGCAGTACTTC.

This clone has a handful of counts. The V gene is TRBV13, the J gene TRBJ2-2, with 7 bases matching TRBD2. The trim removed 0 bases at V and 6 bases at J, leaving 4 bases unmatched. This CDR3 comprises 15 residues. Germline-derived CDR1 and CDR2 are PRHDT and FYEKMQ (reference sequence). The CDR3 sequence: CASSLGGAGAGELFF. The CDR3, as DNA: TGTGCCAGCAGCTTAGGTGGCGCGGGAGCCGGGGAGCTGTTTTTT.

The chain recombines TRBV28 with TRBJ1-4; D call uncertain. The CDR3 runs to 13 residues. The V end lost 9 bases, the J end lost 0 bases, and 8 bases lay between the germline ends. CDR1 is MDHEN and CDR2 is SYDVKM in the germline V gene. CDR3 loop: CASGPATNEKLFF. CDR3 nucleotides: TGTGCCAGTGGACCCGCAACTAATGAAAAACTGTTTTTT.

The chain recombines TRBV30 with TRBJ2-7; the match to TRBD1 covers 9 bases. The CDR3 covers 14 residues. The V segment lost 1 base and the J segment 4 bases; nucleotides outside the gene matches: 5. Per the germline V gene, CDR1 is GTSNPN and CDR2 is SVGIG (reference sequence). The CDR3 protein is CAWSGGDRVYEQYF. The DNA of the CDR3 is TGTGCCTGGAGTGGCGGGGACAGGGTTTACGAGCAGTACTTC.

The V call is TRBV2, the J call TRBJ2-6; TRBD2 might be the D (7 bases). CDR1 and CDR2 from the germline V gene are SNHLY and FYNNEI. The CDR3 spans 16 residues. The ends were cut back, 4 bases at V and 2 bases at J, with 12 bases in the middle. The CDR3 DNA reads as TGTGCCAGCAGTGGGCAGGGGAGGGCTGGGGCCAACGTCCTGACTTTC. Amino acids: CASSGQGRAGANVLTF. The full variable domain, its missing parts supplied by reference TRBV2 and TRBJ2-6, is EPEVTQTPSHQVTQMGQEVILRCVPISNHLYFYWYRQILGQKVEFLVSFYNNEISEKSEIFDDQFSVERPDGSNFTLKIRSTKLEDSAMYFCASSGQGRAGANVLTFGAGSRLTVL.

In regard to this clone: At one boundary the junction diverges from the germline segment, which might be a read error. This chain joins TRBV2 and TRBJ2-7; 7 bases are shared with TRBD2. This CDR3 comprises 12 residues. Germline lookup yields CDR1 SNHLY and CDR2 FYNNEI. In nucleotides, the CDR3 is TGCTCTACTGGCGGGGGAAGGTACGAGCAGTACTTC. Residues: CSTGGGRYEQYF.

For this clone: Other DNA sequences of this sample code for an identical CDR3. The V and J genes are TRBV28 and TRBJ2-7; weak D call: TRBD2 (6 bases). Germline loops: CDR1 MDHEN, CDR2 SYDVKM. This CDR3 region has 13 residues. V shed 6 bases and J shed 1 base, with 10 bases lying between them. CDR3 sequence (DNA): TGTGCCAGCAGCCGGGCGGGATCCTACGAGCAGTACTTC. Its translation is CASSRAGSYEQYF.

The DNA of the CDR3 is TGTGCCAGTAGTATTAAGGGGAGCAATCAGCCCCAGCATTTT. Its translation: CASSIKGSNQPQHF. This chain joins TRBV19 and TRBJ1-5; D is possibly TRBD1 (5 bases). Trimming shortened V by 3 bases and J by 1 base, and 7 bases separated the two germline ends. This CDR3 spans 14 amino acids. CDR1 is LNHDA and CDR2 is SQIVND in the germline V gene (reference sequence).

The chain joins TRBV11-2 to TRBJ2-2; D uncertain. This CDR3 spans 13 amino acids. Trimming removed 9 bases at V and 6 bases at J, with 14 bases between. Germline CDR1 is SGHAT and CDR2 is FQNNGV. CDR3 amino acids: CASLPNRAGELFF. In DNA, the CDR3 is TGTGCCAGTCTTCCCAATCGCGCCGGGGAGCTGTTTTTT.

The V call is TRBV2, the J call TRBJ1-1; D gene unclear. The V gene's germline CDR1 is SNHLY and CDR2 FYNNEI. Deletions cut 3 bases from V and 2 bases from J, with 10 bases between. The length of the CDR3 is 14 residues. CDR3 protein: CASSESLVNTEAFF. The CDR3 bases are TGTGCCAGCAGTGAGAGCCTAGTCAACACTGAAGCTTTCTTT.

This clone has just one count. This rearrangement joins TRBV7-2 to TRBJ2-7; D might be TRBD1 (6 bases). CDR1 is SGHTA and CDR2 is FQGNSA in the germline V gene. This CDR3 spans 13 amino acids. The germline V and J ends were trimmed by 7 bases and 2 bases, with 12 bases remaining between them. The CDR3 reads CASKSDRTYEQYF. CDR3 DNA sequence: TGTGCCAGCAAATCCGACAGGACCTACGAGCAGTACTTC.

The chain uses TRBV5-1 and TRBJ1-1; 7 bases map to TRBD1. Germline CDR1 and CDR2: SGHRS and YFSETQ. CDR3 length: 14 residues. Unmatched junction bases numbered 3, after V lost 4 bases and J lost 0 bases. DNA of the CDR3: TGCGCCAGCAGCCAACAGGGGATGAACACTGAAGCTTTCTTT. It encodes CASSQQGMNTEAFF.

About this clone: This same CDR3 is encoded by further DNA sequences in the sample. The gene calls are TRBV4-1 and TRBJ2-1; no reliable D call. V gave up 1 base and J gave up 1 base, with 8 bases separating them. This CDR3 is built from 15 residues. CDR1 and CDR2 from the germline V gene are MGHRA and YSYEKL. The CDR3 sequence is CASSQGSSSYNEQFF. For the CDR3, the DNA is TGCGCCAGCAGCCAAGGGAGTTCGTCCTACAATGAGCAGTTCTTC.

The V and J genes are TRBV2 and TRBJ2-1; possibly TRBD1 for D (6 bases). The CDR3 consists of 14 residues. Trimming took off 11 bases at V and 0 bases at J, with 14 bases between the two ends. Looked up from germline, CDR1 is SNHLY and CDR2 is FYNNEI. CDR3 nucleotides: TGTGCCGTGCGCCGGGACAACTCCTACAATGAGCAGTTCTTC. Amino acid sequence: CAVRRDNSYNEQFF.

The rearrangement joins TRBV10-2 to TRBJ2-1, with D perhaps given as TRBD1 or TRBD2 (5 bases each). V gave up 8 bases and J gave up 2 bases, with 13 bases separating them. The CDR3 sequence is 14 residues long. Germline CDR1 is WSHSY and CDR2 is SAAADI. CDR3 bases: TGCGCCAGCTCGGGACCATCACCCTACAATGAGCAGTTCTTC. It translates to CASSGPSPYNEQFF.

The J gene is TRBJ2-1, the V gene TRBV19; D is possibly TRBD2 (5 bases). Trimming removed 1 base from V and 7 bases from J, with 8 bases in between. The CDR3 has 13 residues. Looked up from germline, CDR1 is LNHDA and CDR2 is SQIVND (reference sequence). For the CDR3, the DNA is TGTGCCAGTAGTATAGGAGGGTTGAATGAGCAGTTCTTC. Residues: CASSIGGLNEQFF. The full variable domain, in which reference TRBV19 and TRBJ2-1 provide the parts outside the CDR3, is DGGITQSPKYLFRKEGQNVTLSCEQNLNHDAMYWYRQDPGQGLRLIYYSQIVNDFQKGDIAEGYSVSREKKESFPLTVTSAQKNPTAFYLCASSIGGLNEQFFGPGTRLTVL.

V is TRBV5-1 and J is TRBJ2-1, with 7 bases aligning to TRBD1. Germline V gives CDR1 SGHRS, CDR2 YFSETQ. The CDR3 covers 14 residues. V shed 9 bases and J 3 bases; nucleotides not matched to a gene: 9. CDR3 amino acids: CATTWDRSYNEQFF. The DNA for the CDR3 is TGCGCCACTACGTGGGACAGAAGCTACAATGAGCAGTTCTTC.

V and J are TRBV28 and TRBJ2-3, with 8 bases matching TRBD2. V shed 6 bases, J shed 0 bases, and the junction held 8 bases outside the gene matches. The CDR3 consists of 16 residues. CDR1 and CDR2 from the germline V gene are MDHEN and SYDVKM. The CDR3 DNA reads as TGTGCCAGCAGGTCGTTTACTAGCGGAAGCACAGATACGCAGTATTTT. This translates into CASRSFTSGSTDTQYF.

The CDR3 DNA is TGCGCCAGCAGCTTGTCCGTCGTGGGACAGGGAGCTTTCTTT. Translated, it gives CASSLSVVGQGAFF. J is TRBJ1-1 and V is TRBV5-1; 9 bases line up with TRBD1. CDR3 size: 14 residues. Germline V gene lookup returns CDR1 SGHRS and CDR2 YFSETQ. The junction had 8 bases not matched to a gene; V was cut back by 1 base and J by 10 bases.

The chain recombines TRBV7-9 with TRBJ1-1, with 7 bases matching TRBD1. V shed 10 bases, J shed 0 bases, and the junction held 14 bases outside the gene matches. The CDR3 extends over 16 amino acids. From germline, CDR1 is SEHNR and CDR2 FQNEAQ (reference sequence). The CDR3 here is CATHWGQTYMNTEAFF. The CDR3 DNA follows: TGTGCCACACACTGGGGACAGACCTACATGAACACTGAAGCTTTCTTT.